This passage covers 30 T cell receptor beta chains from one sample sequenced in a study of blood T cell repertoires in COVID-19. The assay was immunoSEQ multiplex PCR, and TCRdb's table has in-frame clones only and misses some. The sample carries roughly 39,000 clones, more than 65% recorded once. Input material: peripheral blood. The receptor source for this set is a man in his 70s with acute or convalescent COVID-19.

This clone was observed once. The chain carries TRBV28 and TRBJ1-2, with D uncertain. Germline assignment: CDR1 MDHEN and CDR2 SYDVKM. Trimming took 2 bases from V and 5 from J, leaving 15 bases between them. The length of the CDR3 is 15 residues. This CDR3 is CASSLRQAGGYGYTF. CDR3 DNA: TGTGCCAGCAGTTTAAGGCAGGCGGGTGGGTATGGCTACACCTTC.

This sequence joins TRBV19 and TRBJ2-2; D might be TRBD1 (6 bases). The germline gives CDR1 LNHDA, CDR2 SQIVND (reference sequence). There are 13 residues in the CDR3. Trimming took off 8 bases at V and 3 bases at J, with 10 bases between the two ends. CDR3 in DNA: TGTGCCAGTGGACAGTGGGACACCGGGGAGCTGTTTTTT. Protein product: CASGQWDTGELFF.

V and J are TRBV5-1 and TRBJ2-1; tentatively, D is TRBD1 (6 bases). Looked up from germline, CDR1 is SGHRS and CDR2 is YFSETQ. This CDR3 has 15 amino acids. The V end was cut by 4 bases, the J end by 0 bases, with 11 bases between. CDR3: CASSGDRSSYNEQFF. DNA for the CDR3: TGCGCCAGCAGCGGAGACAGGAGCTCCTACAATGAGCAGTTCTTC.

The count of this clone is one. The chain combines TRBV13 with TRBJ1-1, with D maybe TRBD1 (6 bases). Per the germline V gene, CDR1 is PRHDT and CDR2 is FYEKMQ (reference sequence). The germline V and J ends were trimmed by 5 bases and 2 bases, with 9 bases remaining between them. CDR3 length: 13 amino acids. CDR3 loop: CASSLQGNTEAFF. CDR3 bases: TGTGCCAGCAGCCTACAGGGAAACACTGAAGCTTTCTTT.

The V call is TRBV5-1, the J call TRBJ1-4; weak D call: TRBD1 (5 bases). CDR1 and CDR2 from the germline V gene are SGHRS and YFSETQ. This CDR3 has 15 amino acids. V shed 2 bases and J shed 3 bases, with 11 bases lying between them. CDR3 region: CASSFGGAANEKLFF. Here the CDR3 DNA reads TGCGCCAGCAGCTTCGGAGGGGCAGCTAATGAAAAACTGTTTTTT.

The rearrangement uses TRBV4-2 and TRBJ1-1, with D possibly being TRBD1 (5 bases). V was shortened by 0 bases and J by 4 bases, with 12 bases between the two germline ends. Germline CDR1 and CDR2: LGHNA and YNFKEQ. The CDR3 length is 15 residues. CDR3 sequence: CASSQDGLGGTEAFF. CDR3 nucleotides: TGTGCCAGCAGCCAAGACGGCCTCGGGGGCACTGAAGCTTTCTTT.

This clone was observed a few times. The rearrangement uses TRBV6-6 and TRBJ2-7; D not certain. V lost 4 bases and J 5 bases, leaving 12 bases between the germline ends. In germline, CDR1 is MNHNY, CDR2 SVGAGI (reference sequence). The CDR3 spans 13 residues. This chain's CDR3 is CASSLADSNEQYF. CDR3 in DNA: TGTGCCAGCAGTTTAGCCGACTCAAACGAGCAGTACTTC.

The J gene is TRBJ1-4, the V gene TRBV18; D gene ambiguous. Trimming pared 3 bases from V and 9 bases from J, leaving 8 bases between. CDR1 KGHSH and CDR2 LQKENI come from the germline V gene. The CDR3 is 12 residues long. The CDR3 loop reads CASSPPGQKLFF. Here the CDR3 DNA reads TGTGCCAGCTCACCCCCGGGTCAAAAACTGTTTTTT.

The J gene is TRBJ2-5, the V gene TRBV4-2; 7 nucleotides align to TRBD2. There are 14 residues in the CDR3. Losses at the gene ends were 4 bases for V and 5 bases for J; bases not matched to a gene: 7. CDR1 and CDR2 (germline): LGHNA, YNFKEQ. For the CDR3, the DNA is TGTGCCAGCAGCCCCGGGGGGACTTGGGAGACCCAGTACTTC. Translation gives CASSPGGTWETQYF.

Turning to this clone: Other DNA sequences of this sample code for an identical CDR3. V gene TRBV18 combines with J gene TRBJ1-6; TRBD1 agrees at 9 bases. The CDR3 contains 14 residues. V shed 3 bases and J 10 bases; nucleotides not matched to a gene: 4. CDR1 is KGHSH and CDR2 is LQKENI in the germline V gene. In nucleotides, the CDR3 is TGTGCCAGCTCACCGGGACAGGGTCGGTCACCCCTCCACTTT. As protein: CASSPGQGRSPLHF.

As DNA, the CDR3 is TGTGCCAGCAGCCCAAGTGGGGCGCTTTCCTACAATGAGCAGTTCTTC. Its translation: CASSPSGALSYNEQFF. The chain combines TRBV11-3 with TRBJ2-1; perhaps TRBD1 as D (5 bases). The germline V gene has CDR1 SGHNT and CDR2 YENEEA. CDR3 size: 16 residues. V gave up 5 bases and J gave up 1 base, with 15 bases separating them.

V gene TRBV9 combines with J gene TRBJ1-1; D is undetermined. V lost 0 bases to trimming and J lost 1 base, with 13 bases between them. In germline, CDR1 is SGDLS, CDR2 YYNGEE. CDR3 length: 16 amino acids. CDR3 DNA: TGTGCCAGCAGCGTAGAGATAGGAGGATCGAACACTGAAGCTTTCTTT. It encodes CASSVEIGGSNTEAFF.

This clone was detected only once. The chain carries TRBV11-2 and TRBJ1-2; 7 bases are shared with TRBD1. With V trimmed by 0 bases and J by 4 bases, 2 bases remained unmatched. Germline V lookup: CDR1 SGHAT, CDR2 FQNNGV. The CDR3 has 14 residues. The CDR3 loop reads CASSLDGTVYGYTF. In DNA form, the CDR3 reads TGTGCCAGCAGCTTAGACGGGACAGTCTATGGCTACACCTTC.

V usage is TRBV29-1 and J usage is TRBJ1-1; D may be TRBD1 (5 bases). Per germline, CDR1 SQVTM and CDR2 ANQGSEA. The CDR3 is made up of 12 amino acids. V was pared by 7 bases and J by 6 bases, with 15 bases between. The CDR3 DNA reads TGCAGCGCATGGGGCGCAAGGGCTGAAGCTTTCTTT. Its translation is CSAWGARAEAFF.

The CDR3 is CAVGAGLSYEQYF. CDR3 bases: TGTGCCGTAGGGGCGGGACTTTCCTACGAGCAGTACTTC. The rearrangement links TRBV19 to TRBJ2-7, with D possibly being TRBD2 (6 bases). CDR3 size: 13 residues. Germline CDR1 LNHDA, CDR2 SQIVND (reference sequence). V shed 11 bases and J shed 1 base, with 15 bases lying between them.

The chain recombines TRBV29-1 with TRBJ2-3, with D unclear. The CDR3 is made up of 12 amino acids. Deletions cut 3 bases from V and 3 bases from J, with 7 bases between. Germline V gene lookup returns CDR1 SQVTM and CDR2 ANQGSEA. The CDR3 reads CSVDLRTDTQYF. CDR3 nucleotides: TGCAGCGTTGATCTACGAACAGATACGCAGTATTTT.

This chain connects TRBV9 to TRBJ1-2, with a tentative D call TRBD1 (5 bases). Deletions cut 5 bases from V and 8 bases from J, with 28 bases between. CDR3 length: 17 amino acids. Germline V gene lookup returns CDR1 SGDLS and CDR2 YYNGEE. The CDR3 loop is CASSVGGGTSGKRGYTF. The CDR3 DNA sequence: TGTGCCAGCAGTGTCGGGGGAGGGACGTCCGGGAAAAGGGGCTACACCTTC.

The chain employs TRBV18 and TRBJ2-5, with D uncertain. The CDR3 runs 13 residues. Per the germline V gene, CDR1 is KGHSH and CDR2 is LQKENI. Trimming pared 3 bases from V and 2 bases from J, leaving 7 bases between. The chain's CDR3 is CASSPILQETQYF. CDR3 nucleotide sequence: TGTGCCAGCTCACCGATACTTCAAGAGACCCAGTACTTC.

This sequence joins TRBV27 and TRBJ2-7; 11 bases match TRBD2. Germline-derived CDR1 and CDR2 are MNHEY and SMNVEV (reference sequence). The CDR3 length is 13 residues. Trimming took 5 bases from V and 5 from J; bases not matched to a gene: 2. CDR3 coding DNA: TGTGCCAGCAGTCGACTAGCGGGAAACGAGCAGTACTTC. Translation gives CASSRLAGNEQYF.

V is TRBV7-9 and J is TRBJ1-6; D call uncertain. Germline V lookup: CDR1 SEHNR, CDR2 FQNEAQ (reference sequence). Trimming left V 3 bases short and J 8 bases short, with 14 bases between. This CDR3 comprises 15 residues. The CDR3 DNA reads as TGTGCCAGCAGCTTGCGGGCTGGAGCGCATTCACCCCTCCACTTT. Protein: CASSLRAGAHSPLHF.

This clone has just a few counts. The gene calls are TRBV10-3 and TRBJ1-2; TRBD1 is a possible D gene (6 bases). CDR1 ENHRY and CDR2 SYGVKD come from the germline V gene. The germline V and J ends were trimmed by 3 bases and 4 bases, with 18 bases remaining between them. The CDR3 has 16 residues. CDR3 sequence: CAISEGQGRTFYGYTF. The CDR3 region has the DNA TGTGCCATCAGTGAAGGTCAGGGGCGAACGTTCTATGGCTACACCTTC.

CDR3 residues: CASSPPVAKNIQYF. Written as DNA, the CDR3 is TGTGCCAGCTCACCACCCGTAGCCAAAAACATTCAGTACTTC. This chain links TRBV18 with TRBJ2-4; no definite D call. Germline lookup yields CDR1 KGHSH and CDR2 LQKENI. V lost 0 bases and J lost 0, with 3 bases in between. The CDR3 loop spans 14 amino acids.

The chain recombines TRBV4-1 with TRBJ1-2, with 7 bases fitting TRBD1. Germline V gives CDR1 MGHRA, CDR2 YSYEKL. V lost 0 bases to trimming and J lost 4 bases; unmatched junction nucleotides: 5. The CDR3 is made up of 15 amino acids. The CDR3 sequence is CASSQDSTGAYGYTF. Written as DNA, the CDR3 is TGCGCCAGCAGCCAAGACAGCACAGGGGCCTATGGCTACACCTTC.

The rearrangement uses TRBV28 and TRBJ2-1; perhaps TRBD2 as D (7 bases). The germline V and J ends were trimmed by 6 bases and 3 bases, with 18 bases remaining between them. The CDR3 sequence is 16 residues long. Germline values: CDR1 MDHEN, CDR2 SYDVKM. DNA of the CDR3: TGTGCCAGCAGGGGGGGCGGGGGCCTCTTCTACAATGAGCAGTTCTTC. Translation: CASRGGGGLFYNEQFF.

This sequence joins TRBV19 and TRBJ2-3, with 8 positions matching TRBD2. CDR1 is LNHDA, CDR2 SQIVND, per germline (reference sequence). The CDR3 has 17 amino acids. The J segment lost 4 bases and the V segment lost 1 base, leaving 10 bases of the junction unmatched. CDR3 sequence: CASSIGAGGGLADTQYF. The CDR3 coding sequence is TGTGCCAGTAGTATAGGGGCGGGAGGAGGTTTGGCAGATACGCAGTATTTT.

This rearrangement joins TRBV7-9 to TRBJ2-7, with D perhaps matching TRBD2 (6 bases). Germline V CDR1 and CDR2: SEHNR, FQNEAQ (reference sequence). This CDR3 is built from 14 residues. Trimming took off 2 bases at V and 5 bases at J, with 13 bases between the two ends. The CDR3 DNA sequence: TGTGCCAGCAGCTTACTCGGGAGCGACCACGAGCAGTACTTC. Translation: CASSLLGSDHEQYF.

This chain joins TRBV6-1 and TRBJ1-2, with D unresolved. Trimming removed 3 bases from V and 2 bases from J, with 13 bases in between. The CDR3 spans 15 residues. CDR1 and CDR2 from the germline V gene are MNHNS and SASEGT. The CDR3 sequence is CASSDWNEVNYGYTF. Here the CDR3 DNA reads TGTGCCAGCAGTGATTGGAACGAGGTAAACTATGGCTACACCTTC.

This clone has more than one count but fewer than ten. The chain combines TRBV7-2 with TRBJ2-5, with 10 bases aligning to TRBD1. With V trimmed by 5 bases and J by 5 bases, 5 bases remained unmatched. This CDR3 has 14 amino acids. From germline, CDR1 is SGHTA and CDR2 FQGNSA. CDR3 in DNA: TGTGCCAGCAGCCCGGGACAGGGGACGGAGACCCAGTACTTC. This sequence encodes CASSPGQGTETQYF. The full variable domain, its missing parts supplied by reference TRBV7-2 and TRBJ2-5, is GAGVSQSPSNKVTEKGKDVELRCDPISGHTALYWYRQSLGQGLEFLIYFQGNSAPDKSGLPSDRFSAERTGGSVSTLTIQRTQQEDSAVYLCASSPGQGTETQYFGPGTRLLVL.

The chain employs TRBV28 and TRBJ2-4; the D gene is possibly TRBD1 (6 bases). The CDR3 is 13 amino acids. V was pared by 5 bases and J by 7 bases, with 12 bases between. In germline, CDR1 is MDHEN, CDR2 SYDVKM. In DNA form, the CDR3 reads TGTGCCAGCAGTAACGAGAGGGGGAACATTCAGTACTTC. It yields the protein CASSNERGNIQYF.

The chain is built from TRBV7-2 and TRBJ1-6, with TRBD1 matching over 9 bases. Germline V gene lookup returns CDR1 SGHTA and CDR2 FQGNSA. The CDR3 contains 16 residues. The V segment lost 1 base and the J segment 9 bases; nucleotides outside the gene matches: 7. For the CDR3, the DNA is TGTGCCAGCAGCTTAGTTACGGGACAGGGAACTTCACCCCTCCACTTT. It encodes CASSLVTGQGTSPLHF.